The rows below give T cell receptor beta chains drawn from one sample of a study of blood T cell repertoires in COVID-19. This table comes from immunoSEQ multiplex PCR, and its TCRdb copy is limited to in-frame clones, with some not included. The sample shows approximately 340,000 clones, around four fifths of them seen only once. Material for sequencing was peripheral blood. The receptors were sampled from a young man with active or convalescent COVID-19. CDR3s include the opening cysteine and the closing phenylalanine or tryptophan. D genes are given only for firm matches. The size field is filled for only some rows; it gives once, few, many or a size class.

>-|-|TRBV29-1|TRBJ2-1
-
CSVEVFGEGEDEQFF
>TRBD2|-|TRBV4-1|TRBJ2-1
TGCGCCAGCAGCCAAACTAGCGGGAGGGCCGCTTACAATGAGCAGTTCTTC
CASSQTSGRAAYNEQFF
>TRBD2|-|TRBV7-2|TRBJ2-1
TGTGCCAGCAGCTCCCCGGGACTAGCCTACAATGAGCAGTTCTTC
CASSSPGLAYNEQFF
>-|-|TRBV18|TRBJ1-3
TGTGCCAGCTCACCAGGAGCGAGTAACACCATATATTTT
CASSPGASNTIYF
>TRBD2|-|TRBV4-2|TRBJ2-7
TGTGCCAGCGCTCCTAGCGGGAGGGCCTACGAGCAGTACTTC
CASAPSGRAYEQYF
>-|-|TRBV7-2|TRBJ1-5
TGTGCCAGCAGCGGACTGGACAGCTATTTTTGGAATCAGCCCCAGCATTTT
CASSGLDSYFWNQPQHF
>-|-|TRBV20-1|TRBJ1-6
TGCAGTGCTAGTAGGGGCCTAGGGGATTCACCCCTCCACTTT
CSASRGLGDSPLHF
>TRBD1|once|TRBV12-5|TRBJ2-7
TGTGCTAGTGGTCTATCCCCTCGGTGGGACAGGGTACGCTCCTACGAGCAGTACTTC
CASGLSPRWDRVRSYEQYF
>TRBD1|-|TRBV6-2/TRBV6-3|TRBJ2-1
TGTGCCAGCAGTTTCGACAGGGGGATCGACAATGAGCAGTTCTTC
CASSFDRGIDNEQFF
>-|-|TRBV5-5|TRBJ2-1
TGTGCCAGCAGCTTGTGGCAGGGTGGGAATGAGCAGTTCTTC
CASSLWQGGNEQFF
>-|-|TRBV7-2|TRBJ2-7
TGTGCCAGCAGCTTACGGCGGGGCAGCTCCTACGAGCAGTACTTC
CASSLRRGSSYEQYF
>-|-|TRBV7-2|TRBJ2-7
TGTGCCAGCAGCTGGGGACGACTAGAGGGCGAGCAGTACTTC
CASSWGRLEGEQYF
>-|once|TRBV19|TRBJ1-1
TGTGCCAGTAGTATTTTTCTCCAGGGGACTGAAGCTTTCTTT
CASSIFLQGTEAFF
>-|few|TRBV4-1|TRBJ2-7
TGCGCCAGCAGCCAAGAGGGGAGGGGGGAGCAGTACTTC
CASSQEGRGEQYF
>-|few|TRBV5-6|TRBJ1-2
TGTGCCAGCAGCCCGGTAGGGACAAAGAACTATGGCTACACCTTC
CASSPVGTKNYGYTF
>-|few|TRBV4-3|TRBJ2-7
TGCGCCAGCAGCCCCCCCAGGAGGGCCGAGGATGGATACGAGCAGTACTTC
CASSPPRRAEDGYEQYF
>-|-|TRBV19|TRBJ2-4
TGTGCCAGTCGATCGGTCCTAGCCAAAAACATTCAGTACTTC
CASRSVLAKNIQYF
>-|-|TRBV5-5|TRBJ2-1
TGTGCCAGCAGCTTGGCGGGAAGGGAGCTCTACAATGAGCAGTTCTTC
CASSLAGRELYNEQFF
>TRBD1|-|TRBV28|TRBJ1-5
TGTGCCAGCAGTTTAACTAGTCCGGGACAGGGGGTTAATCAGCCCCAGCATTTT
CASSLTSPGQGVNQPQHF
>-|few|TRBV5-4|TRBJ2-7
TGTGCCAGCAGCTTGTTTCAGGGGCCCTCCTCCTACGAGCAGTACTTC
CASSLFQGPSSYEQYF
>TRBD1|once|TRBV19|TRBJ2-3
TGTGCCAGTAGTATAGGACAGGGGTCAGATACGCAGTATTTT
CASSIGQGSDTQYF
>-|-|TRBV9|TRBJ2-1
TGTGCCAGCAGCACAGGGCTCGGAATTGAGCAGTTCTTC
CASSTGLGIEQFF
>-|-|TRBV20-1|TRBJ2-4
TGCAGTGCTAGTGAACGGGAGTACGGGAACATTCAGTACTTC
CSASEREYGNIQYF
>TRBD2|-|TRBV7-2|TRBJ2-7
TGTGCCAGCAGCCTTAAAGTGGGCGGGGGAAGCGAGCAGTACTTC
CASSLKVGGGSEQYF
>TRBD1|-|TRBV27|TRBJ1-1
TGTGCCAGCAGTTTGGACAGGGACACTGAAGCTTTCTTT
CASSLDRDTEAFF
>TRBD2|-|TRBV6-2/TRBV6-3|TRBJ2-2
TGTGCCAGCAGTTACTGGCGGGGGGAGAACACCGGGGAGCTGTTTTTT
CASSYWRGENTGELFF
>TRBD1|-|TRBV6-2/TRBV6-3|TRBJ1-1
TGTGCCAGCAGTTACTTCCGGGACAGGGATACTGAAGCTTTCTTT
CASSYFRDRDTEAFF
>-|-|TRBV11-2|TRBJ2-4
TGTGCCAGCAGCTTATCGGGGGGCTTAGCGGACAAAAACATTCAGTACTTC
CASSLSGGLADKNIQYF
>-|-|TRBV6-2/TRBV6-3|TRBJ2-5
TGTGCCAGCAGTTACGAGGAGACCCAGTACTTC
CASSYEETQYF
>TRBD2|-|TRBV29-1|TRBJ2-7
TGCAGCGTTTTGCCTAGCGGGGGGCCTAGCTCCTACGAGCAGTACTTC
CSVLPSGGPSSYEQYF
>-|-|TRBV15|TRBJ1-4
TGTGCCACCAGCAGAGACGAGGGTTCCCTAAAACTGTTTTTT
CATSRDEGSLKLFF
>-|-|TRBV30|TRBJ2-5
TGTGCCTGGAGTCGAGGGGGGGGGCCAGAAGAGACCCAGTACTTC
CAWSRGGGPEETQYF
>TRBD2|-|TRBV18|TRBJ2-7
TGTGCCAGCTCGCTGACTAGCGGCTCCTACGAGCAGTACTTC
CASSLTSGSYEQYF
>TRBD1|-|TRBV30|TRBJ1-5
TGTGCCTGGAACAACAGGGGATTATATCAGCCCCAGCATTTT
CAWNNRGLYQPQHF
>-|few|TRBV28|TRBJ2-2
TGTGCCAGCAGTCCCCCACCTGGGCGGGGCACCGGGGAGCTGTTTTTT
CASSPPPGRGTGELFF
>-|-|TRBV19|TRBJ2-7
TGTGCCAGTAGGCCCGGCAGGGGGGACCTCTACGAGCAGTACTTC
CASRPGRGDLYEQYF
>-|-|TRBV3-1/TRBV3-2|TRBJ2-7
TGTGCCAGCAGCCCCAAGATGGTGGAGGCCTACGAGCAGTACTTC
CASSPKMVEAYEQYF
>TRBD1|-|TRBV12-5|TRBJ1-5
TGTGCTAGTGGGTGGACAGGGAATAGCAATCAGCCCCAGCATTTT
CASGWTGNSNQPQHF
>-|-|TRBV6-2/TRBV6-3|TRBJ2-3
TGTGCCAGCAGCGTTCGAGGGACAACAGATACGCAGTATTTT
CASSVRGTTDTQYF
>-|once|TRBV13|TRBJ2-5
TGTGCCAGCAGCCCGATTAGCGGAATGCAAGAGACCCAGTACTTC
CASSPISGMQETQYF
>-|-|TRBV9|TRBJ2-5
TGTGCCAGCAGCCCAGGACAGTTCTGGGAGACCCAGTACTTC
CASSPGQFWETQYF
>-|-|TRBV19|TRBJ1-5
TGTGCCAGTAGCCTCTCCGGGTCTAGCAATCAGCCCCAGCATTTT
CASSLSGSSNQPQHF
>-|-|TRBV24-1|TRBJ2-3
TGTGCCACCAGTGACCCGACGGAGGAAGCGCAGTATTTT
CATSDPTEEAQYF
>-|-|TRBV28|TRBJ2-4
TGTGCCAGCAGCGATGCCCGGGACTCCATCAAAAACATTCAGTACTTC
CASSDARDSIKNIQYF
>-|-|TRBV2|TRBJ1-1
TGTGCCAGCAGGAACAGGTGGGGGGGCACTGAAGCTTTCTTT
CASRNRWGGTEAFF
>-|-|TRBV5-1|TRBJ1-4
TGCGCCAGCGCCCGACACACAACTAATGAAAAACTGTTTTTT
CASARHTTNEKLFF